This TCR beta chain is drawn from a study of spatial heterogeneity in lung cancer. Time point reported: blood at routine non-recurrence follow-up after resection. No cells were sorted before sequencing. The whole RNA sequenced was extracted from tumor, nontumor lung or frozen PBMC. This CDR3 has 16 amino acids. Germline trimming cut 4 bases from V and 0 bases from J; bases unmatched to any gene: 10. Germline CDR1 is GTSNPN and CDR2 is SVGIG (reference sequence). MiXCR, applied by TCRdb to the 5' RACE reads, yields one record per CDR3 protein. Of about 30,000 distinct CDR3 sequences listed, approximately 6% are singletons.

The receptor was derived from a male donor with early-stage non-small cell lung cancer. V and J are TRBV30 and TRBJ2-7, with 9 bases fitting TRBD2. The input for sequencing was PBMCs, taken at follow-up. CDR3 loop: CAWKSVLAGSSYEQYV. The CDR3 DNA is TGTGCCTGGAAATCAGTCCTAGCGGGAAGCTCCTACGAGCAGTACGTC.